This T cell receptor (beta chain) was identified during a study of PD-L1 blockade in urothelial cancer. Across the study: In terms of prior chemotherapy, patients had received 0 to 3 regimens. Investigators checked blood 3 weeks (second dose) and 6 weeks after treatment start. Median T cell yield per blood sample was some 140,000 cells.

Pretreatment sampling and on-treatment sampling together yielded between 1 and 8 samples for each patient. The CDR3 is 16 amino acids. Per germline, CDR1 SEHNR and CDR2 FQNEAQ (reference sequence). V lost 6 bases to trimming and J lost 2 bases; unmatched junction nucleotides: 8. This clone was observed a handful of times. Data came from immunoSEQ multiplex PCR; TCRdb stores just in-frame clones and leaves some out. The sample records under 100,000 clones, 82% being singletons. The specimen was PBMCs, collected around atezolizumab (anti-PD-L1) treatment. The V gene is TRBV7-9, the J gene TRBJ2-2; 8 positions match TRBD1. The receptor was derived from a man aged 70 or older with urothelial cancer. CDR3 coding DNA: TGTGCCAGCAGGGGAGGACAGGGACCAAACACCGGGGAGCTGTTTTTT. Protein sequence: CASRGGQGPNTGELFF.